This TCR beta chain was documented in a study of blood T cells in healthy people across ages. Study observations and caveats: Naive and antigen-experienced cells could not be conclusively compared, given unsorted PBMCs. Compared with aged donors, long-lived donors showed fewer expanded clones, suggesting selection.

Every donor contributed roughly 10 milliliters of peripheral blood by blood draw. The junction had 6 bases not matched to a gene; V was cut back by 6 bases and J by 8 bases. The germline CDR1 and CDR2 sequences are MNHNS and SASEGT. The CDR3 covers 14 residues. This clonotype was seen at least ten times. Antigen unknown. Combining a sample-barcoded 5' primer with a J-beta primer mix, a second PCR ran for roughly 7 to 12 cycles. TCRdb fed the 5' RACE reads into MiXCR, producing one record per CDR3 protein. Here the sample spans 1.5 million to 2 million distinct CDR3 sequences, almost 35% being singletons.

Sequencing was done on a sample of blood. The genes are TRBV6-1 and TRBJ2-1, with 11 positions matching TRBD2. The sequence came from a woman younger than 45 in good health. The CDR3 sequence: CASSLAGGWDEQFF. In DNA, the CDR3 is TGTGCCAGCAGCCTAGCGGGGGGATGGGATGAGCAGTTCTTC.